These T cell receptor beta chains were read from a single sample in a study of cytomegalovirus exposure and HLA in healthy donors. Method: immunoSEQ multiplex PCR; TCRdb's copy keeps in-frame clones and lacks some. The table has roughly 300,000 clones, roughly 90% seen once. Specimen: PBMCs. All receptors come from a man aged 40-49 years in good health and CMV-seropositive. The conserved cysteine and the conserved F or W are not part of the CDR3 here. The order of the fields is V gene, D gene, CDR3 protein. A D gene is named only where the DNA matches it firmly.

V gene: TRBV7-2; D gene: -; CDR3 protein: ASSSTVGTNEKLF
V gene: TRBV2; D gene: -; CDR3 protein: ASRVERNSNQPQH
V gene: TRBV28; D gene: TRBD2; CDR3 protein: ASSPRLAGGREQF
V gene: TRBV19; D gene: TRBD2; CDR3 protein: ASSIGIAGGFYNEQF
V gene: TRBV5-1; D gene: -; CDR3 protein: ASSLQLRQPDTQY
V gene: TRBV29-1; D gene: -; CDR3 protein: SVEDPTGNQETQY
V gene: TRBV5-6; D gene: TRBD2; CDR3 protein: ASSIAGGLYEQY
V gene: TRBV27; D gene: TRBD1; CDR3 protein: ASSVRGQGQPQH
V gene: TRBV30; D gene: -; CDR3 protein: AWSVPQDGVSYEQY
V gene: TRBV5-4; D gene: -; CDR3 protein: ASSPVGGASSDTQY
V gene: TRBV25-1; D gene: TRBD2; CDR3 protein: ASSGWLAGGSDTQY
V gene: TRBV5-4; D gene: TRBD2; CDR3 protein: ANRPGLAVTYEQY
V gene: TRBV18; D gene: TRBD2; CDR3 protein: ASSPWREADTQY
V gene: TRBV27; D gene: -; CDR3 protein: ASSPNPSGANNYGYT
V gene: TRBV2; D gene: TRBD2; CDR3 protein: ASRKTSGRLGWAKNIQY
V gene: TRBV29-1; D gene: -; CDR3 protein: SSAEEALYGYT
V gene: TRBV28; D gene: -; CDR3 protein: ASSLRDISYEQY
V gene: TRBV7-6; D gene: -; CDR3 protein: ASAPRSPRNIYNEQF
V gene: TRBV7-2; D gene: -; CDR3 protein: ASSPRVGGQPQH
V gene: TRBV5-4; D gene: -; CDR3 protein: ASSLPAAANTEAF
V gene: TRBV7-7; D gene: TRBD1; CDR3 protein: ASSLTGENTDTQY
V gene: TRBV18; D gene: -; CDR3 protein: ASSPGHGVGEKLF
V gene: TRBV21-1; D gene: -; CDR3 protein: ASRVPSGTDTQY